Presented here are 26 T cell receptor beta chains from one specimen sequenced in a study of cytomegalovirus exposure and HLA in healthy donors. PCR involved 60 Vbeta and 13 Jbeta primers. Here immunoSEQ multiplex PCR was the method, and the copy in TCRdb shows in-frame clones only, minus some. The top ten clones hold more than 0.75% of a sample with about 160,000 clones, 60% to 80% of them seen once. The material sequenced was PBMCs. The receptors originated from a woman aged 45-65 years in good health and CMV-seropositive.

This chain links TRBV5-1 with TRBJ1-1; D gene ambiguous. This CDR3 comprises 14 residues. Trimming shortened V by 1 base and J by 5 bases, and 12 bases separated the two germline ends. CDR1 is SGHRS and CDR2 is YFSETQ in the germline V gene. The CDR3 DNA sequence: TGCGCCAGCAGCTTGCGGGGATTTGGGACTGAAGCTTTCTTT. This encodes CASSLRGFGTEAFF.

The chain employs TRBV7-9 and TRBJ1-3; D is unclear. Germline CDR1 and CDR2: SEHNR and FQNEAQ (reference sequence). This CDR3 region has 15 residues. Trimming removed 1 base at V and 2 bases at J, with 9 bases between. CDR3 protein: CASSLVTAAGNTIYF. The CDR3 DNA sequence: TGTGCCAGCAGCTTAGTGACTGCCGCTGGAAACACCATATATTTT.

The chain uses TRBV21-1 and TRBJ2-1; the table's D call TRBD2 went unverified against the DNA. TRBV21-1 is an annotated pseudogene. This CDR3 has 13 residues. The CDR3 loop is CASSNGPRLATFF. DNA for the CDR3: TGTGCCAGCAGCAATGGCCCCAGACTAGCCACGTTCTTC.

This clone showed up just once. V is TRBV9 and J is TRBJ1-2; a possible D gene is TRBD1 (6 bases). Germline CDR1 is SGDLS and CDR2 is YYNGEE. Trimming shortened V by 0 bases and J by 0 bases, and 9 bases separated the two germline ends. The CDR3 loop spans 15 amino acids. CDR3 residues: CASSVGGTTNYGYTF. The CDR3 DNA reads as TGTGCCAGCAGCGTAGGTGGGACAACTAACTATGGCTACACCTTC.

This chain links TRBV5-3 with TRBJ2-1; D is ambiguous. TRBV5-3 is classed as an ORF, of uncertain function. The CDR3 sequence is 17 residues long. The ends were cut back, 0 bases at V and 1 base at J, with 14 bases in the middle. This CDR3 is CARSLEATQKSYNEQFF. The DNA of the CDR3 is TGTGCCAGAAGCTTGGAGGCAACACAGAAGTCCTACAATGAGCAGTTCTTC.

This clone was seen a few times. The chain recombines TRBV18 with TRBJ1-5; D remains unclear. CDR3 length: 13 residues. The V end lost 1 base, the J end lost 7 bases, and 8 bases lay between the germline ends. Germline CDR1 is KGHSH and CDR2 is LQKENI. CDR3 in amino acids: CASSPLLQQPQHF. In DNA, the CDR3 is TGTGCCAGCTCACCACTTCTCCAGCAGCCCCAGCATTTT.

This clone was observed a handful of times. This rearrangement joins TRBV18 to TRBJ2-7, with TRBD2 matching 12 bases. The CDR3 runs 21 residues. The V gene end was trimmed by 6 bases and the J gene end by 4 bases; junction bases not matched to a gene: 25. CDR1 and CDR2 from the germline V gene are KGHSH and LQKENI. The CDR3 DNA is TGTGCCAGCTCTCAAAGGACTAGCGGGAACTATTTACGTCCTCGGGAATACGAGCAGTACTTC. Encoded protein: CASSQRTSGNYLRPREYEQYF.

This clone was counted many times. CDR3 coding DNA: TGTGCCAGCACCTGGGGAGATTCCTACGAGCAGTACTTC. Translation gives CASTWGDSYEQYF. The genes are TRBV7-8 and TRBJ2-7; the D gene is possibly TRBD2 (5 bases). This CDR3 comprises 13 residues. Trimming took off 7 bases at V and 1 base at J, with 11 bases between the two ends. CDR1 is SGHVS and CDR2 is FQNEAQ in the germline V gene.

The genes are TRBV6-1 and TRBJ2-1; TRBD2 might be the D (5 bases). Germline V gives CDR1 MNHNS, CDR2 SASEGT. Trimming took 3 bases from V and 0 from J, leaving 9 bases between them. The CDR3 spans 15 residues. CDR3 in amino acids: CASSELGVSYNEQFF. The CDR3 DNA reads as TGTGCCAGCAGTGAGTTGGGAGTCTCCTACAATGAGCAGTTCTTC.

The rearrangement links TRBV9 to TRBJ2-3; the D gene is possibly TRBD1 (5 bases). Trimming took 0 bases from V and 1 from J, leaving 15 bases between them. The CDR3 is 17 residues long. In germline, CDR1 is SGDLS, CDR2 YYNGEE. For the CDR3, the DNA is TGTGCCAGCAGCGTAGCGGTTCAGGGTAGGGGCACAGATACGCAGTATTTT. This translates into CASSVAVQGRGTDTQYF.

V usage is TRBV7-9 and J usage is TRBJ2-1; 8 bases line up with TRBD1. V shed 1 base, J shed 14 bases, and the junction held 4 bases outside the gene matches. The CDR3 has 12 amino acids. The germline V gene has CDR1 SEHNR and CDR2 FQNEAQ (reference sequence). The CDR3 nucleotides are TGTGCCAGCAGCTTAGAGGACAGGGTCAAGTTCTTC. Translating it yields CASSLEDRVKFF.

The genes are TRBV7-2 and TRBJ1-2; 7 bases agree with TRBD1. The V gene end was trimmed by 5 bases and the J gene end by 4 bases; junction bases not matched to a gene: 7. The CDR3 covers 14 residues. The germline CDR1 and CDR2 sequences are SGHTA and FQGNSA. CDR3 protein: CASSRQGGSYGYTF. The CDR3 DNA reads TGTGCCAGCAGCCGACAGGGTGGTTCCTATGGCTACACCTTC.

This chain connects TRBV2 to TRBJ1-2, with D perhaps matching TRBD1 (5 bases). Trimming took 3 bases from V and 2 from J, leaving 16 bases between them. Per germline, CDR1 SNHLY and CDR2 FYNNEI. The length of the CDR3 is 16 residues. CDR3: CASSESGQGGNYGYTF. CDR3 coding DNA: TGTGCCAGCAGTGAGAGTGGGCAGGGTGGGAACTATGGCTACACCTTC.

The chain couples TRBV2 to TRBJ2-1; 9 nucleotides agree with TRBD2. CDR1 SNHLY and CDR2 FYNNEI come from the germline V gene. The CDR3 spans 14 residues. The V segment lost 9 bases and the J segment 2 bases; nucleotides outside the gene matches: 5. The CDR3 DNA sequence: TGTGCCAGTACTTTAGCGGGAGCCTACAATGAGCAGTTCTTC. It encodes CASTLAGAYNEQFF.

The rearrangement joins TRBV27 to TRBJ2-1; TRBD2 aligns across 7 bases. The CDR3 contains 16 residues. Germline CDR1 MNHEY, CDR2 SMNVEV (reference sequence). V was pared by 6 bases and J by 4 bases, with 12 bases of the junction left unmatched. The CDR3, as DNA: TGTGCCAGCAGGCCTGGCCGGGAGGTGGCGTACAATGAGCAGTTCTTC. Translation gives CASRPGREVAYNEQFF.

V usage is TRBV15 and J usage is TRBJ1-2; 7 nucleotides match TRBD1. This CDR3 spans 14 amino acids. Germline V gene lookup returns CDR1 LNHNV and CDR2 YYDKDF (reference sequence). The J segment lost 2 bases and the V segment lost 2 bases, leaving 2 bases of the junction unmatched. This CDR3 is CATSRTGENYGYTF. Here the CDR3 DNA reads TGTGCCACCAGCAGAACAGGGGAGAACTATGGCTACACCTTC.

The chain uses TRBV6-5 and TRBJ1-1, with a weak D call TRBD1 (6 bases). The CDR3 is made up of 12 amino acids. The germline CDR1 and CDR2 sequences are MNHEY and SVGAGI. Trimming removed 8 bases at V and 6 bases at J, with 13 bases between. CDR3 bases: TGTGCCAGCCACAGGGAGGGGGCTGAAGCTTTCTTT. The encoded protein is CASHREGAEAFF.

This clone was seen a few times. This chain uses TRBV6-4 with TRBJ1-6, with TRBD1 matching 7 bases. This CDR3 region has 21 residues. Germline V gene data show CDR1 as MRHNA and CDR2 as SNTAGT. The ends lost 2 bases at V and 3 bases at J; junction bases unmatched: 19. CDR3 sequence (DNA): TGTGCCAGCAGTGACCCCGGGGGGGGTAGGGACAGAGTATTCTATAATTCACCCCTCCACTTT. Its translation is CASSDPGGGRDRVFYNSPLHF.

V and J are TRBV25-1 and TRBJ2-2; 9 bases are a match to TRBD2. The J segment lost 6 bases and the V segment lost 1 base, leaving 3 bases of the junction unmatched. The germline V gene has CDR1 MGHDK and CDR2 SYGVNS. The CDR3 is 15 amino acids. The chain's CDR3 is CASSELAGASGELFF. The CDR3 DNA reads as TGTGCCAGCAGTGAATTAGCGGGAGCGTCCGGGGAGCTGTTTTTT.

The rearrangement joins TRBV28 to TRBJ1-5; D perhaps matches TRBD1 (6 bases). There are 15 residues in the CDR3. V lost 5 bases and J 1 base, leaving 12 bases between the germline ends. Germline lookup yields CDR1 MDHEN and CDR2 SYDVKM. CDR3 protein: CASSVTDRSNQPQHF. CDR3 in DNA: TGTGCCAGCAGTGTAACCGACAGGAGCAATCAGCCCCAGCATTTT.

Notes on this clone: This specimen includes other DNA sequences encoding the same CDR3. The chain couples TRBV5-1 to TRBJ2-5; 7 bases map to TRBD2. Germline-derived CDR1 and CDR2 are SGHRS and YFSETQ. Trimming cost V 0 bases and J 5 bases; bases outside gene matches: 4. The CDR3 runs to 14 residues. The chain's CDR3 is CASSLDVGGETQYF. The CDR3 nucleotides read TGCGCCAGCAGCTTGGACGTGGGAGGGGAGACCCAGTACTTC.

The chain combines TRBV15 with TRBJ2-3; 7 bases align to TRBD2. The CDR3 sequence is 15 residues long. Germline V lookup: CDR1 LNHNV, CDR2 YYDKDF (reference sequence). V lost 0 bases to trimming and J lost 6 bases; unmatched junction nucleotides: 6. In DNA form, the CDR3 reads TGTGCCACCAGCAGAGATTTGCGGGGGTTGGATACGCAGTATTTT. Translated: CATSRDLRGLDTQYF. Supplemented by reference TRBV15 and TRBJ2-3, the full variable domain reads DAMVIQNPRYQVTQFGKPVTLSCSQTLNHNVMYWYQQKSSQAPKLLFHYYDKDFNNEADTPDNFQSRRPNTSFCFLDIRSPGLGDTAMYLCATSRDLRGLDTQYFGPGTRLTVL.

In this sample, this clone turned up a few times. The V gene is TRBV5-8, the J gene TRBJ2-7, with D possibly being TRBD2 (5 bases). Deletions cut 2 bases from V and 9 bases from J, with 6 bases between. The CDR3 covers 10 residues. Germline-derived CDR1 and CDR2 are SGHTS and YDEGEE. The CDR3 here is CASSLGGQYF. The DNA for the CDR3 is TGTGCCAGCAGCTTAGGAGGGCAGTACTTC.

V and J are TRBV12-2 and TRBJ1-5; the tabulated D call, TRBD1, remains unverified against the DNA. TRBV12-2 is classified as a pseudogene. The CDR3 runs 14 residues. In nucleotides, the CDR3 is TGTGCAAGTCGCGTCCCCGACAACAATCAGCCCCAGCATTTT. Protein product: CASRVPDNNQPQHF.

The CDR3 loop reads CASSLVGHPRETQYF. CDR3 DNA: TGTGCCAGCAGCTTAGTCGGACACCCGAGGGAGACCCAGTACTTC. J is TRBJ2-5 and V is TRBV7-9, with D perhaps TRBD1 (5 bases). This CDR3 is built from 15 residues. Germline CDR1 is SEHNR and CDR2 is FQNEAQ (reference sequence). V gave up 1 base and J gave up 5 bases, with 14 bases separating them.

This clone was detected a few times. The chain carries TRBV9 and TRBJ1-1, with no clear D. The V and J ends lost 4 bases and 3 bases respectively, with 22 bases between them. Germline assignment: CDR1 SGDLS and CDR2 YYNGEE. This CDR3 spans 17 amino acids. This CDR3 reads CASSPPRQDGGDTEAFF. The CDR3 DNA sequence: TGTGCCAGCAGCCCACCACGCCAGGACGGAGGTGACACTGAAGCTTTCTTT.